This entry lists 16 T cell receptor beta chains sequenced from one sample in a study of blood T cell repertoires in COVID-19. This table comes from immunoSEQ multiplex PCR, and its TCRdb copy is limited to in-frame clones, with some not included. The sample comprises approximately 70,000 clones, roughly 90% of which are singletons, and 7.3% rests with the top ten. The sequenced material came from peripheral blood. These receptors all come from a man aged 40-55 years with COVID-19, enrolled during active disease.

The chain has TRBV5-4 and TRBJ2-7, with D possibly being TRBD2 (5 bases). The germline V gene encodes CDR1 SGHNT and CDR2 YYREEE (reference sequence). Trimming shortened V by 2 bases and J by 6 bases, and 15 bases separated the two germline ends. The CDR3 has 14 residues. The CDR3 spells CASSFTDQSGEQYF. The CDR3 nucleotides read TGTGCCAGCAGCTTCACCGACCAAAGCGGCGAGCAGTACTTC.

The chain is built from TRBV7-9 and TRBJ1-1, with D tentatively TRBD1 (6 bases). The germline CDR1 and CDR2 sequences are SEHNR and FQNEAQ (reference sequence). Trimming shortened V by 2 bases and J by 2 bases, and 9 bases separated the two germline ends. The CDR3 length is 14 residues. The CDR3 protein is CASSLMGQNTEAFF. As DNA, the CDR3 is TGTGCCAGCAGCTTAATGGGACAAAACACTGAAGCTTTCTTT.

This sequence joins TRBV9 and TRBJ2-7; 9 nucleotides line up with TRBD2. J gave up 2 bases and V 3 bases, and 6 bases lay outside the gene matches. Per germline, CDR1 SGDLS and CDR2 YYNGEE. The CDR3 runs 15 residues. This CDR3 reads CASSAGTSSPYEQYF. The CDR3, as DNA: TGTGCCAGCAGCGCCGGGACTAGCTCCCCCTACGAGCAGTACTTC.

The chain uses TRBV19 and TRBJ1-2; TRBD1 aligns across 9 bases. V dropped 0 bases and J dropped 7; count of bases not matched to a gene: 3. The CDR3 loop spans 14 amino acids. Germline V gives CDR1 LNHDA, CDR2 SQIVND (reference sequence). CDR3 sequence (DNA): TGTGCCAGTAGTATAGAGGGACAGGGAGTTGGCTACACCTTC. Protein sequence: CASSIEGQGVGYTF.

This chain connects TRBV7-9 to TRBJ1-5, with 8 bases fitting TRBD1. V gave up 5 bases and J gave up 7 bases; unmatched junction bases: 13. Germline-derived CDR1 and CDR2 are SEHNR and FQNEAQ (reference sequence). The CDR3 is 16 residues long. The CDR3 protein is CASSKATGTGEQPQHF. In DNA form, the CDR3 reads TGTGCCAGCAGCAAAGCCACCGGGACAGGTGAGCAGCCCCAGCATTTT.

This clone was seen only a few times. The chain carries TRBV7-9 and TRBJ1-1; D not resolved. V was trimmed by 4 bases and J by 5 bases, leaving 14 bases between them. CDR1 SEHNR and CDR2 FQNEAQ come from the germline V gene (reference sequence). This CDR3 has 14 amino acids. The CDR3 coding sequence is TGTGCCAGCAGCTCCCGCGGGGTGGAAACTGAAGCTTTCTTT. As protein: CASSSRGVETEAFF.

This chain joins TRBV11-2 and TRBJ2-2, with D maybe TRBD1 (5 bases). With 8 bases removed from V and 5 bases from J, the gap between germline ends came to 15 bases. The germline gives CDR1 SGHAT, CDR2 FQNNGV. The CDR3 loop spans 14 amino acids. CDR3 nucleotide sequence: TGTGCCAGCCTCCGACAGTCCGGGACCGGGGAGCTGTTTTTT. This gives the protein CASLRQSGTGELFF.

This chain connects TRBV3-1 (or the pseudogene TRBV3-2) to TRBJ1-5; D not certain. The V and J ends lost 3 bases and 9 bases respectively, with 9 bases between them. This CDR3 is 12 amino acids long. Looked up from germline, CDR1 is LGHDT and CDR2 is YNNKEL (reference sequence). CDR3 in amino acids: CASSQRVGPQHF. CDR3 nucleotides: TGTGCCAGCAGCCAGAGAGTTGGGCCCCAGCATTTT.

The chain employs TRBV28 and TRBJ1-1, with D hard to call. The germline gives CDR1 MDHEN, CDR2 SYDVKM. There are 12 residues in the CDR3. V dropped 7 bases and J dropped 11 bases, with 17 bases sitting between them. The CDR3 nucleotides read TGTGCCAGCACCTTAGAGGGCCCCAGGGCTTTCTTT. Protein: CASTLEGPRAFF. Full variable domain (remainder filled in from reference TRBV28 and TRBJ1-1): DVKVTQSSRYLVKRTGEKVFLECVQDMDHENMFWYRQDPGLGLRLIYFSYDVKMKEKGDIPEGYSVSREKKERFSLILESASTNQTSMYLCASTLEGPRAFFGQGTRLTVV.

This clone was detected only once. V and J are TRBV5-1 and TRBJ1-3; 9 bases match TRBD1. Germline V CDR1 and CDR2: SGHRS, YFSETQ. The ends lost 4 bases at V and 3 bases at J; junction bases unmatched: 8. The CDR3 covers 16 residues. CDR3 protein: CASSLRTGERGNTIYF. The CDR3 DNA reads as TGCGCCAGCAGCCTGCGGACAGGGGAGCGTGGAAACACCATATATTTT.

The chain uses TRBV5-6 and TRBJ1-6, with D perhaps matching TRBD1 (5 bases). This CDR3 contains 15 residues. Germline V gives CDR1 SGHDT, CDR2 YYEEEE. V was clipped by 5 bases and J by 6 bases, with 15 bases between them. The CDR3 DNA follows: TGTGCCAGCAGGTGGGGCTCAGGGCGTAATTCACCCCTCCACTTT. Its translation is CASRWGSGRNSPLHF.

V gene TRBV6-6 combines with J gene TRBJ1-5, with 7 bases identical to TRBD1. Germline values: CDR1 MNHNY, CDR2 SVGAGI (reference sequence). CDR3 size: 14 residues. The J segment lost 4 bases and the V segment lost 5 bases, leaving 5 bases of the junction unmatched. The CDR3 nucleotides read TGTGCCAGCAGTCACCAGGGGGGTAATCAGCCCCAGCATTTT. It yields the protein CASSHQGGNQPQHF.

This clone was recorded a few times. V and J are TRBV28 and TRBJ1-3; D is perhaps TRBD1 (6 bases). The germline V gene encodes CDR1 MDHEN and CDR2 SYDVKM. Trimming removed 8 bases from V and 0 bases from J, with 11 bases in between. The CDR3 is made up of 14 amino acids. DNA for the CDR3: TGTGCCAGCCGAGGGGGGGCCTCTGGAAACACCATATATTTT. Translation: CASRGGASGNTIYF.

This sequence joins TRBV28 and TRBJ1-2, with 7 bases lining up with TRBD1. Germline CDR1 MDHEN, CDR2 SYDVKM. The V gene end was trimmed by 3 bases and the J gene end by 4 bases; junction bases not matched to a gene: 8. This CDR3 has 15 amino acids. CDR3: CASSLGQLMGYGYTF. The CDR3 region has the DNA TGTGCCAGCAGTTTGGGACAGCTGATGGGCTATGGCTACACCTTC.

The chain employs TRBV19 and TRBJ1-2; 10 bases agree with TRBD1. Germline V gene lookup returns CDR1 LNHDA and CDR2 SQIVND (reference sequence). V trimming: 7 bases; J trimming: 3 bases; junction bases outside the gene matches: 8. The CDR3 is 15 amino acids. The CDR3 nucleotides are TGTGCCAGTAATGACAGGGGGCGAGATCACTATGGCTACACCTTC. Protein sequence: CASNDRGRDHYGYTF. The entire variable domain, with the rest obtained from reference TRBV19 and TRBJ1-2, is as follows: DGGITQSPKYLFRKEGQNVTLSCEQNLNHDAMYWYRQDPGQGLRLIYYSQIVNDFQKGDIAEGYSVSREKKESFPLTVTSAQKNPTAFYLCASNDRGRDHYGYTFGSGTRLTVV.

The CDR3 DNA is TGTGCCAGCAGTTACTTTGGGCAGAAGTACTTC. This encodes CASSYFGQKYF. This rearrangement joins TRBV6-2 or TRBV6-3 to TRBJ2-7; D is undetermined. Germline V gene data show CDR1 as MNHEY and CDR2 as SVGEGT. Trimming pared 1 base from V and 11 bases from J, leaving 9 bases between. The CDR3 contains 11 residues.